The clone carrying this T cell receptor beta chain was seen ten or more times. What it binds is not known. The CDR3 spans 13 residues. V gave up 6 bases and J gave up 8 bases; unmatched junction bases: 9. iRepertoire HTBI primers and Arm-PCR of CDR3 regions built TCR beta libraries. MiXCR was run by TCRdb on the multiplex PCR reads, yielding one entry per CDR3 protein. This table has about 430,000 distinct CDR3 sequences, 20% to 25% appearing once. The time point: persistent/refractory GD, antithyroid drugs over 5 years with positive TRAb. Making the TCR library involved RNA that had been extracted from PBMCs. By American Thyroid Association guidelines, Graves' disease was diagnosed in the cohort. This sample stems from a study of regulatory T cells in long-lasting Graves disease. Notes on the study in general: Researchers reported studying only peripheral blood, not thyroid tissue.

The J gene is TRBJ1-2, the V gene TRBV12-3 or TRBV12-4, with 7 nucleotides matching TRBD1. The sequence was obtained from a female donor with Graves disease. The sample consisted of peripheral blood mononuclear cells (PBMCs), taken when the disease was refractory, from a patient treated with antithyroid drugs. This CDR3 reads CASSLGGAGGYTF. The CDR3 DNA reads TGTGCCAGCAGCCTAGGGGGCGCGGGGGGCTACACCTTC.